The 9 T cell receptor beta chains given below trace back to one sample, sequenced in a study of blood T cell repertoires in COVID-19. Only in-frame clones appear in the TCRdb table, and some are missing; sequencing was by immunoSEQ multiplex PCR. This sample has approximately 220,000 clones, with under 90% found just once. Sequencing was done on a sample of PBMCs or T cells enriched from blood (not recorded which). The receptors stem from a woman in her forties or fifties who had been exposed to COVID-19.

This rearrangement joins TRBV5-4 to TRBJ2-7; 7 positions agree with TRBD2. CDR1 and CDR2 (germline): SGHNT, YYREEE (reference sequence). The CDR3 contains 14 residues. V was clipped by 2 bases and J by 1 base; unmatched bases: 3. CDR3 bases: TGTGCCAGCAGCTTTGGGGGGGAATCCTACGAGCAGTACTTC. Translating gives CASSFGGESYEQYF.

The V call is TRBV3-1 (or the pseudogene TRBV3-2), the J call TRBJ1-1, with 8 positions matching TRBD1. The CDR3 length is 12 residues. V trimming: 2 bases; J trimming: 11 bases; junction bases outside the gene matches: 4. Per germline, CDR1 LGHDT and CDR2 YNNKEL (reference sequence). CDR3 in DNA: TGTGCCAGCAGCCAATACCGGGACAGGGCTTTCTTT. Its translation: CASSQYRDRAFF.

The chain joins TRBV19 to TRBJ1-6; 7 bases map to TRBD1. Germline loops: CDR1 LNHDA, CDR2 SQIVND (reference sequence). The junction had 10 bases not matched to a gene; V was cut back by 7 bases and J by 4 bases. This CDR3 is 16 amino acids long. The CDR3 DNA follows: TGTGCCAGTACCACTACAGGGGTGGAATATAATTCACCCCTCCACTTT. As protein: CASTTTGVEYNSPLHF.

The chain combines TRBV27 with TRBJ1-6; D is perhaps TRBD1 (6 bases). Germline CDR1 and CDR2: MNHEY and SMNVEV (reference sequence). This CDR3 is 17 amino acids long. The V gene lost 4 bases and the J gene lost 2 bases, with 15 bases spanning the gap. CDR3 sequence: CASSSLQGSTYNSPLHF. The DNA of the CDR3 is TGTGCCAGCAGTTCACTACAGGGCTCCACCTATAATTCACCCCTCCACTTT.

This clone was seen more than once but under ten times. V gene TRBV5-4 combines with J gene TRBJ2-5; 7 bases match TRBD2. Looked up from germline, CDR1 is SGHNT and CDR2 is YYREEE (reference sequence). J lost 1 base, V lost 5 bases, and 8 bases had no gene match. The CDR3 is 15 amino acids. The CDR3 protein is CASRQGGGGQETQYF. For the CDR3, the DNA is TGTGCCAGCAGGCAGGGTGGGGGGGGCCAAGAGACCCAGTACTTC.

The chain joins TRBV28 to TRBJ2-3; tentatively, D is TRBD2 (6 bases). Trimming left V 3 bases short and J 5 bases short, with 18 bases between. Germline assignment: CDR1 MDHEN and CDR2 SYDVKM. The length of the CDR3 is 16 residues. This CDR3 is CASSLPVALAVDTQYF. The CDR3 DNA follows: TGTGCCAGCAGTTTGCCCGTGGCACTAGCAGTAGATACGCAGTATTTT.

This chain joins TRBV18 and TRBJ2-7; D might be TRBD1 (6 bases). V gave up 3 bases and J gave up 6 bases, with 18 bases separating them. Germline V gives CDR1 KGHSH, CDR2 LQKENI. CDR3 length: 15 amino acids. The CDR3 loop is CASSPPAGALAEQYF. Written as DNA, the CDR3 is TGTGCCAGCTCACCCCCGGCAGGGGCCTTGGCCGAGCAGTACTTC.

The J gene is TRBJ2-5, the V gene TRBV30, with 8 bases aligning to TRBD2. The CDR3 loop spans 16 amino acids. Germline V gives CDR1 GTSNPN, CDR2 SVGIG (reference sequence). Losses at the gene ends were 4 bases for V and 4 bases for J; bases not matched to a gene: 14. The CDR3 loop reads CAWNSLRGDGGETQYF. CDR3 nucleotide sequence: TGTGCCTGGAACAGCCTGCGGGGGGACGGGGGAGAGACCCAGTACTTC.

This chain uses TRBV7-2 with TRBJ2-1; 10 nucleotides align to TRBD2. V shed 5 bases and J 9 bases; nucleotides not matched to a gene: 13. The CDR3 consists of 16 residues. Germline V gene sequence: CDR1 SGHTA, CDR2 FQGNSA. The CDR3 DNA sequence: TGTGCCAGCAGCCGGAGGGCTAGCGGGGGCAGTGGTGAGCAGTTCTTC. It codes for CASSRRASGGSGEQFF.